This TCR beta chain was sequenced for a study of response to subunit inactivated influenza vaccine. Overall study findings and caveats: Each seasonal influenza vaccination, the authors suggested, recruits few new T cells.

The germline CDR1 and CDR2 sequences are SGHTA and FQGNSA. The V gene lost 2 bases and the J gene lost 7 bases, with 9 bases spanning the gap. The CDR3 extends over 13 amino acids. TCRdb analysed the RT-PCR reads with MiXCR anew, one entry per CDR3 protein. The repertoire holds hundreds of thousands of distinct CDR3 sequences, with approximately 12% as singletons. About this clonotype itself: Its antigen is unidentified.

Sequenced material: PBMCs from blood, taken on the day of vaccination. The TCR was taken from a man between 50 and 59 years old who received an inactivated influenza vaccine. This rearrangement joins TRBV7-2 to TRBJ2-1; D gene unclear. CDR3 sequence (DNA): TGTGCCAGCAGCTTATCAGAGGTGAATGAGCAGTTCTTC. Amino acids: CASSLSEVNEQFF. The full variable domain, with the rest looked up from reference TRBV7-2 and TRBJ2-1, is GAGVSQSPSNKVTEKGKDVELRCDPISGHTALYWYRQSLGQGLEFLIYFQGNSAPDKSGLPSDRFSAERTGGSVSTLTIQRTQQEDSAVYLCASSLSEVNEQFFGPGTRLTVL.